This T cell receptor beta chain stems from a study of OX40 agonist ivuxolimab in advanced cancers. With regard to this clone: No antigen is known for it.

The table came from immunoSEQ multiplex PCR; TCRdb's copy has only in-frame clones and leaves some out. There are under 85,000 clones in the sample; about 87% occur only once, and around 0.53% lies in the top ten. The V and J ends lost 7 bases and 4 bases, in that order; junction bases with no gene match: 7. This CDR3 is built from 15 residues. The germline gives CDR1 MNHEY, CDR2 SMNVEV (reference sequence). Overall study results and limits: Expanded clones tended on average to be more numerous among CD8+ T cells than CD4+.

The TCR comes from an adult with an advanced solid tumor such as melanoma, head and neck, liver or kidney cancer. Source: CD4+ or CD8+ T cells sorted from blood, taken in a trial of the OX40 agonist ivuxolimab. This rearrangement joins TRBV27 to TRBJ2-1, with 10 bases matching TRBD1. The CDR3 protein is CASTPRDRGYNEQFF. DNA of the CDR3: TGTGCCAGCACTCCCCGGGACAGGGGATACAATGAGCAGTTCTTC.